The subject of this entry is one T cell receptor (beta chain). These data are taken from a study of blood T cell repertoires in COVID-19. Germline V gives CDR1 SGDLS, CDR2 YYNGEE. Trimming took 2 bases from V and 4 from J; bases not matched to a gene: 4. The CDR3 sequence is 16 residues long. Libraries were prepared by immunoSEQ multiplex PCR; TCRdb keeps only in-frame clonotypes and omits some of them. The sample lists some 59,000 clones; around 77% were seen once. This receptor was identified in a man older than 75 with active or convalescent COVID-19. The V call is TRBV9, the J call TRBJ2-1, with 12 bases fitting TRBD2. Specimen: peripheral blood. The CDR3 loop reads CASSVATSGSYNEQFF. In DNA, the CDR3 is TGTGCCAGCAGCGTGGCGACTAGCGGGAGTTACAATGAGCAGTTCTTC. Full variable domain (outside the CDR3, taken from reference TRBV9 and TRBJ2-1): DSGVTQTPKHLITATGQRVTLRCSPRSGDLSVYWYQQSLDQGLQFLIQYYNGEERAKGNILERFSAQQFPDLHSELNLSSLELGDSALYFCASSVATSGSYNEQFFGPGTRLTVL.